A single sample gave rise to the 18 T cell receptor beta chains below, sequenced in a study of shared clonotypes between healthy human individuals. CD8 cells regarded as naive lacked CD45RO, were positively chosen for CCR7, and omitted terminally differentiated effector memory CD45RA+ cells. Sequencing used immunoSEQ multiplex PCR; TCRdb keeps in-frame clones, though not all of them. The data show about 550,000 clones, 95% to 96% seen once. Sequencing used naive CD8+ T cells sorted from blood. The receptors here all came from a woman aged 30 to 39 in good health.

The chain has TRBV4-1 and TRBJ1-2; the match to TRBD1 covers 8 bases. The CDR3 runs 15 residues. Germline-derived CDR1 and CDR2 are MGHRA and YSYEKL. V lost 2 bases, J lost 4 bases, and 6 bases stayed unmatched. The DNA for the CDR3 is TGCGCCAGCAGCCAAACCCGGACAGGGAGCTATGGCTACACCTTC. This translates into CASSQTRTGSYGYTF.

The chain joins TRBV5-6 to TRBJ2-1; 7 nucleotides match TRBD1. Looked up from germline, CDR1 is SGHDT and CDR2 is YYEEEE. The CDR3 contains 14 residues. V lost 4 bases and J lost 5; bases outside the gene matches: 6. CDR3 sequence: CASSEETGNNEQFF. CDR3 coding DNA: TGTGCCAGCAGCGAGGAGACAGGGAACAATGAGCAGTTCTTC.

The rearrangement links TRBV27 to TRBJ2-7; TRBD1 matches 10 bases. Germline V CDR1 and CDR2: MNHEY, SMNVEV (reference sequence). The V and J ends lost 6 bases and 5 bases, in that order; junction bases with no gene match: 16. There are 17 residues in the CDR3. DNA for the CDR3: TGTGCCAGCAGATTACGCTGGAGGGGACAGGGGCTTCACGAGCAGTACTTC. It specifies CASRLRWRGQGLHEQYF.

The CDR3 loop reads CASSLSVGDFKNEKLFF. DNA for the CDR3: TGTGCCAGCAGTTTATCAGTCGGGGACTTTAAGAATGAAAAACTGTTTTTT. The chain joins TRBV27 to TRBJ1-4, with D perhaps TRBD1 (5 bases). Germline assignment: CDR1 MNHEY and CDR2 SMNVEV (reference sequence). The CDR3 extends over 17 amino acids. The germline V and J ends were trimmed by 0 bases and 5 bases, with 16 bases remaining between them.

This clone was found once. V gene TRBV9 combines with J gene TRBJ1-1, with D possibly being TRBD1 (5 bases). This CDR3 region has 14 residues. The V gene lost 0 bases and the J gene lost 5 bases, with 11 bases spanning the gap. Looked up from germline, CDR1 is SGDLS and CDR2 is YYNGEE. CDR3 nucleotides: TGTGCCAGCAGCGTAGGGGGCAGGGAGACTGAAGCTTTCTTT. Protein: CASSVGGRETEAFF.

This rearrangement joins TRBV19 to TRBJ2-7; either TRBD1 or TRBD2 may fit D (5 bases each). Germline V lookup: CDR1 LNHDA, CDR2 SQIVND (reference sequence). Trimming removed 7 bases from V and 3 bases from J, with 13 bases in between. The CDR3 consists of 13 residues. The CDR3 region has the DNA TGTGCCAGTAAGAACCGGGACGGCTACGAGCAGTACTTC. Its protein product is CASKNRDGYEQYF.

In this sample, this clone turned up once. This sequence joins TRBV5-5 and TRBJ2-7; 12 positions agree with TRBD1. The ends lost 6 bases at V and 3 bases at J; junction bases unmatched: 7. The CDR3 covers 15 residues. The germline CDR1 and CDR2 sequences are SGHKS and YYEKEE (reference sequence). CDR3 in DNA: TGTGCCAGCAATCCCGGGACAGGGGGCGTCTACGAGCAGTACTTC. This sequence encodes CASNPGTGGVYEQYF.

The V gene is TRBV4-1, the J gene TRBJ2-1; D might be TRBD2 (6 bases). The CDR3 is made up of 12 amino acids. Germline CDR1 is MGHRA and CDR2 is YSYEKL. The V end lost 4 bases, the J end lost 7 bases, and 8 bases lay between the germline ends. CDR3 in DNA: TGCGCCAGCAGCCGGGCGGGGAATGAGCAGTTCTTC. It is translated as CASSRAGNEQFF.

In its sample, this clone was seen once. V and J are TRBV27 and TRBJ2-2; no clear D. The CDR3 totals 15 residues. The germline V gene encodes CDR1 MNHEY and CDR2 SMNVEV (reference sequence). V was clipped by 5 bases and J by 6 bases, with 16 bases between them. CDR3: CASSINRPRPGELFF. The CDR3 nucleotides are TGTGCCAGCAGTATTAACCGTCCCAGGCCCGGGGAGCTGTTTTTT.

On this clone itself: Other DNA sequences in this sample translate to the same CDR3. This chain connects TRBV27 to TRBJ2-7, with TRBD1 matching 8 bases. Germline V lookup: CDR1 MNHEY, CDR2 SMNVEV (reference sequence). V was clipped by 6 bases and J by 1 base; unmatched bases: 5. This CDR3 is built from 14 residues. CDR3 amino acids: CASRPGTGSYEQYF. In DNA, the CDR3 is TGTGCCAGCAGACCTGGGACAGGTTCCTACGAGCAGTACTTC.

This clone was counted once. J is TRBJ1-1 and V is TRBV6-5; D not resolved. The CDR3 has 12 residues. In germline, CDR1 is MNHEY, CDR2 SVGAGI. V lost 3 bases, J lost 9 bases, and 11 bases lay in between. In DNA, the CDR3 is TGTGCCAGCAGTTATTCCGCCCCTCAAGCTTTCTTT. It codes for CASSYSAPQAFF.

This clone was seen once. The chain recombines TRBV28 with TRBJ1-4; TRBD1 agrees at 7 bases. The germline CDR1 and CDR2 sequences are MDHEN and SYDVKM. This CDR3 comprises 16 residues. V lost 5 bases and J lost 8; bases outside the gene matches: 14. The CDR3 loop is CASSPNHDRAGEKLFF. Here the CDR3 DNA reads TGTGCCAGCAGTCCAAACCACGACAGGGCGGGAGAAAAACTGTTTTTT.

The chain carries TRBV6-1 and TRBJ2-3; 7 bases map to TRBD2. Germline CDR1 is MNHNS and CDR2 is SASEGT. The junction had 6 bases not matched to a gene; V was cut back by 4 bases and J by 2 bases. CDR3 length: 15 residues. The CDR3 loop is CASSVLRGVTDTQYF. The DNA of the CDR3 is TGTGCCAGCAGTGTCTTACGGGGGGTCACAGATACGCAGTATTTT.

The gene calls are TRBV27 and TRBJ1-6; unclear D gene. CDR1 is MNHEY and CDR2 is SMNVEV in the germline V gene (reference sequence). This CDR3 is built from 17 residues. V was pared by 4 bases and J by 0 bases, with 13 bases between. CDR3 DNA sequence: TGTGCCAGCAGTTATGACGGATCAAGCTCCTATAATTCACCCCTCCACTTT. This translates into CASSYDGSSSYNSPLHF.

This chain connects TRBV2 to TRBJ2-7, with no clear D. The germline V gene encodes CDR1 SNHLY and CDR2 FYNNEI. This CDR3 is built from 12 residues. With 6 bases removed from V and 6 bases from J, the gap between germline ends came to 12 bases. CDR3 coding DNA: TGTGCCAGCAGGGACGGAGATTTCGAGCAGTACTTC. This encodes CASRDGDFEQYF.

As to this clone: One base away lies a much larger clone, so this may be a sequencing read error. This sequence joins TRBV5-4 and TRBJ2-7; D is unresolved. V lost 3 bases and J lost 3, with 4 bases in between. Germline values: CDR1 SGHNT, CDR2 YYREEE (reference sequence). This CDR3 comprises 11 residues. The CDR3 region is CASSSYYEQYF. The CDR3 nucleotides read TGTGCCAGCAGCTCCTACTACGAGCAGTACTTC.

This chain links TRBV19 with TRBJ2-1; the match to TRBD2 covers 9 bases. Germline loops: CDR1 LNHDA, CDR2 SQIVND (reference sequence). The CDR3 has 17 amino acids. V shed 0 bases, J shed 4 bases, and the junction held 7 bases outside the gene matches. Here the CDR3 reads CASSIDLETSGYNEQFF. CDR3 bases: TGTGCCAGTAGTATAGATCTTGAGACTAGCGGTTACAATGAGCAGTTCTTC. Drawing the rest from reference TRBV19 and TRBJ2-1, the complete variable domain is DGGITQSPKYLFRKEGQNVTLSCEQNLNHDAMYWYRQDPGQGLRLIYYSQIVNDFQKGDIAEGYSVSREKKESFPLTVTSAQKNPTAFYLCASSIDLETSGYNEQFFGPGTRLTVL.

Note on this clone: The identical CDR3 is also encoded by other nucleotide sequences in the sample. This chain links TRBV14 with TRBJ2-7; D may correspond to TRBD1 or TRBD2 (5 bases each). Trimming cost V 1 base and J 3 bases, with 7 bases left between them. The length of the CDR3 is 13 residues. Germline loops: CDR1 SGHDN, CDR2 FVKESK. The CDR3 region is CASSQGGDYEQYF. DNA for the CDR3: TGTGCCAGCAGCCAAGGAGGGGACTACGAGCAGTACTTC.